The text below deals with one TCR beta chain. This CDR3 is also generated by other DNA sequences in the sample. Original processing notes: Estimation of nucleated cell counts relied on the amplification of reference gene primers. Sequencing used immunoSEQ multiplex PCR; TCRdb keeps in-frame clones, though not all of them. The D gene and trimming were derived from the DNA, and the V and J assignments and clone size from that table. The sample contains some 200,000 clones, 82% of which appear only once. The sample is drawn from a study of blood T cell repertoires in COVID-19. The V end lost 2 bases, the J end lost 5 bases, and 12 bases lay between the germline ends. Germline CDR1 is MRHNA and CDR2 is SNTAGT. The CDR3 is 15 amino acids.

Sequencing was performed on peripheral blood. The source of this sequence is a human donor with acute or convalescent COVID-19. The donor label of this sample is uncertain. V is TRBV6-4 and J is TRBJ2-2, with D maybe TRBD2 (6 bases). The chain's CDR3 is CASSDTIAATGELFF. In DNA form, the CDR3 reads TGTGCCAGCAGTGACACGATAGCGGCTACCGGGGAGCTGTTTTTT.